The text below deals with one T cell receptor (beta chain). The germline V gene has CDR1 SGHNT and CDR2 YENEEA. Deletions cut 0 bases from V and 7 bases from J, with 10 bases between. CDR3 length equals 14 residues. This entry is derived from a study of blood T cell repertoires in COVID-19. Study background: Spain, Italy and the United States supplied samples that represented acute and convalescent COVID-19. The cDNA or gDNA used as material had been derived from T cells, B-cell-depleted T cells, or PBMCs.

The data were produced by immunoSEQ multiplex PCR, yet TCRdb's version contains in-frame clones alone and is incomplete. Among under 200,000 clones listed, 82% were seen once. Those enrolled, adults aged 18 to 89 years, came from about two dozen US areas. Grouping used clinical history reported by participants in a survey and questionnaire. Sequenced material: PBMCs or T cells enriched from blood (not recorded which). The chain uses TRBV11-3 and TRBJ2-1, with D possibly matching TRBD2 (5 bases). This TCR came from a woman aged 60-70 years with acute COVID-19. The DNA for the CDR3 is TGTGCCAGCAGCTTAGACGGACTGTCAAATGAGCAGTTCTTC. Protein: CASSLDGLSNEQFF.